The clone carrying this TCR beta chain was observed once. As yet, its antigen is unknown. The data were taken from a study of cytomegalovirus exposure and HLA in healthy donors. Study information: The roughly 130 validation repertoires used the same platform as the 650 to 850 first-cohort repertoires (as reported by a later analysis).

J was trimmed by 0 bases and V by 3 bases; bases with no gene match: 11. The CDR3 loop spans 19 amino acids. Study results and limitations: The study recorded 160 or so TCR beta chains that were cytomegalovirus-associated.

The method was immunoSEQ multiplex PCR; TCRdb's version includes in-frame clones alone and lacks a portion of them. There are about 88,000 clones in the sample; roughly 83% occur only once, and around 10% lies in the top ten. The sequencing input was PBMCs. The sequence came from a woman under 30 in good health and CMV-seropositive. The genes are TRBV23-1 and TRBJ1-5, with 10 nucleotides matching TRBD1. TRBV23-1 belongs to the ORF category, with a function that is uncertain. This CDR3 reads CASSHRRDRGLPSNQPQHF. The CDR3, as DNA: TGCGCCAGCAGTCATCGCCGGGACAGGGGACTCCCTAGCAATCAGCCCCAGCATTTT.